This T cell receptor beta chain is drawn from a study of T cells after yellow fever vaccination. TCRdb fed the 5' RACE reads into MiXCR, producing one record per CDR3 protein. The sample consists of about 150,000 distinct CDR3 sequences, 6.6% of them appearing once. Study observations and caveats: There was a possibility that FACS-sorted repertoires contained abundant clonotypes contaminating from the bulk population.

On this clonotype: The antigen remains undetermined.

V lost 7 bases and J 3 bases, leaving 18 bases between the germline ends. The CDR3 consists of 15 residues. Germline V CDR1 and CDR2: SGHTA, FQGNSA. This TCR came from a man younger than 40 who received the YFV17D yellow fever vaccine. The starting material was CD4+ T cells sorted from PBMCs, obtained 10 days after the yellow fever booster vaccination. The rearrangement links TRBV7-2 to TRBJ1-1; possible D gene TRBD1, 5 bases. The CDR3, as DNA: TGTGCCAGCACCCCTCAAATCGGGGCTTACACTGAAGCTTTCTTT. Protein: CASTPQIGAYTEAFF.